The 14 T cell receptor beta chains below were found in one sample sequenced in a study of beta chain features in type 1 diabetes. Expressed TCRB transcripts were sequenced, since all the RNA that had been isolated was reverse transcribed. Measured with immunoSEQ multiplex PCR; TCRdb has only the in-frame clones, and not every one. The sample gives under 450,000 clones, around 14% of which show up once; about 0.04% is in the top ten. The sequencing input was naive CD4+ T cells from blood. These receptor sequences come from a man aged 25-40 years in good health.

This clone was counted a few times. The V call is TRBV14, the J call TRBJ1-1, with a tentative D call TRBD1 (5 bases). Per the germline V gene, CDR1 is SGHDN and CDR2 is FVKESK. The CDR3 is 19 amino acids. V was cut by 1 base and J by 1 base, with 22 bases left in between. CDR3 loop: CASSQALRRREGKNTEAFF. Written as DNA, the CDR3 is TGTGCCAGCAGCCAAGCATTACGTCGGCGTGAGGGGAAGAACACTGAAGCTTTCTTT. Combining the CDR3 with reference TRBV14 and TRBJ1-1 gives the whole variable domain EAGVTQFPSHSVIEKGQTVTLRCDPISGHDNLYWYRRVMGKEIKFLLHFVKESKQDESGMPNNRFLAERTGGTYSTLKVQPAELEDSGVYFCASSQALRRREGKNTEAFFGQGTRLTVV.

Points on this clone: Other DNA sequences within the sample encode an identical CDR3. The chain carries TRBV9 and TRBJ2-5; D gene ambiguous. V dropped 2 bases and J dropped 5 bases, with 10 bases sitting between them. Per germline, CDR1 SGDLS and CDR2 YYNGEE. The CDR3 length is 13 residues. CDR3 residues: CASSVRVGETQYF. In DNA, the CDR3 is TGTGCCAGCAGCGTTCGGGTTGGGGAGACCCAGTACTTC.

This clone came up a few times. This sequence joins TRBV10-3 and TRBJ1-2, with no clear D. The germline V and J ends were trimmed by 4 bases and 2 bases, with 5 bases remaining between them. There are 12 residues in the CDR3. The germline CDR1 and CDR2 sequences are ENHRY and SYGVKD. This CDR3 is CAISVSNYGYTF. CDR3 sequence (DNA): TGTGCCATCAGTGTTTCCAACTATGGCTACACCTTC.

This clone was recorded a few times. The rearrangement uses TRBV6-1 and TRBJ2-7, with 9 bases lining up with TRBD2. The CDR3 loop spans 15 amino acids. V lost 1 base to trimming and J lost 3 bases; unmatched junction nucleotides: 4. From germline, CDR1 is MNHNS and CDR2 SASEGT. CDR3 coding DNA: TGTGCCAGCAGTGAAGGGCTAGCGGGAAGCTACGAGCAGTACGTC. Translated: CASSEGLAGSYEQYV.

The chain is built from TRBV29-1 and TRBJ2-3; 9 bases are shared with TRBD1. This CDR3 has 17 amino acids. V lost 1 base and J lost 2; bases outside the gene matches: 10. From germline, CDR1 is SQVTM and CDR2 ANQGSEA. This CDR3 reads CSVEGWTGALSTDTQYF. CDR3 nucleotide sequence: TGCAGCGTTGAAGGGTGGACAGGGGCCCTATCCACAGATACGCAGTATTTT.

To note about this clone: This specimen includes other DNA sequences encoding the same CDR3. V usage is TRBV7-9 and J usage is TRBJ2-7; a weak D match, TRBD2 (5 bases). Germline V gives CDR1 SEHNR, CDR2 FQNEAQ (reference sequence). The CDR3 is 13 residues long. Trimming removed 1 base at V and 1 base at J, with 5 bases between. CDR3 DNA sequence: TGTGCCAGCAGCTTAGGGAGGTCCTACGAGCAGTACTTC. Translating it yields CASSLGRSYEQYF.

A note on this clone: Other DNA sequences within the sample encode an identical CDR3. This chain links TRBV18 with TRBJ2-5; D is perhaps TRBD1 or TRBD2 (6 bases each). The CDR3 has 15 amino acids. The V gene's germline CDR1 is KGHSH and CDR2 LQKENI. The V end lost 0 bases, the J end lost 2 bases, and 10 bases lay between the germline ends. The CDR3 reads CASSPPGGLQETQYF. In nucleotides, the CDR3 is TGTGCCAGCTCACCACCGGGGGGCCTACAAGAGACCCAGTACTTC. Full variable domain (rest looked up from reference TRBV18 and TRBJ2-5): NAGVMQNPRHLVRRRGQEARLRCSPMKGHSHVYWYRQLPEEGLKFMVYLQKENIIDESGMPKERFSAEFPKEGPSILRIQQVVRGDSAAYFCASSPPGGLQETQYFGPGTRLLVL.

This clone was counted ten times or more. This chain connects TRBV21-1 to TRBJ2-3. TRBV21-1 counts as a pseudogene. This CDR3 has 16 residues. As DNA, the CDR3 is TGTGCCAGCAGCGTTTCAGGCGGTAGGATTACAGATACGCAGTATTTT. Protein: CASSVSGGRITDTQYF.

The V call is TRBV4-2, the J call TRBJ2-3; TRBD1 matches 10 bases. This CDR3 is built from 15 residues. The germline V gene has CDR1 LGHNA and CDR2 YNFKEQ. Losses at the gene ends were 4 bases for V and 3 bases for J; bases not matched to a gene: 4. The CDR3 DNA is TGTGCCAGCAGCCTGGCGGGACAGGGGACAGATACGCAGTATTTT. This gives the protein CASSLAGQGTDTQYF.

This clone was recorded a few times. J is TRBJ2-1 and V is TRBV4-1, with 9 bases lining up with TRBD2. Trimming removed 3 bases from V and 3 bases from J; junction bases left unmatched: 3. CDR3 length: 15 residues. Germline-derived CDR1 and CDR2 are MGHRA and YSYEKL. CDR3: CASSQTSGNYNEQFF. The CDR3 nucleotides are TGCGCCAGCAGCCAGACTAGCGGAAACTACAATGAGCAGTTCTTC.

This clone was seen a few times. Other DNA sequences from this sample encode an identical CDR3 as well. The chain carries TRBV29-1 and TRBJ2-6; tentatively, D is TRBD2 (5 bases). The V gene's germline CDR1 is SQVTM and CDR2 ANQGSEA. Trimming took 4 bases from V and 3 from J, leaving 10 bases between them. There are 14 residues in the CDR3. This CDR3 is CSVGTVGGANVLTF. CDR3 nucleotides: TGCAGCGTTGGGACTGTAGGTGGGGCCAACGTCCTGACTTTC.

The chain links TRBV27 to TRBJ1-1; D gene ambiguous. Germline V gene lookup returns CDR1 MNHEY and CDR2 SMNVEV (reference sequence). This CDR3 is 14 amino acids long. V gave up 5 bases and J gave up 0 bases, with 10 bases separating them. The CDR3 sequence is CASSIEGMNTEAFF. CDR3 in DNA: TGTGCCAGCAGTATTGAGGGCATGAACACTGAAGCTTTCTTT.

The table lists this clone with a few counts. This chain's CDR3 is CASSLSVGGAKNIQYF. CDR3 DNA sequence: TGCGCCAGCAGCTTGTCTGTAGGTGGGGCCAAAAACATTCAGTACTTC. The chain employs TRBV5-1 and TRBJ2-4; D unresolved. Between the trimmed V and J ends, which lost 1 base and 1 base, there was a span of 12 bases. The germline V gene encodes CDR1 SGHRS and CDR2 YFSETQ. CDR3 length equals 16 residues.

The chain has TRBV7-9 and TRBJ1-1; 9 nucleotides match TRBD1. Unmatched junction bases numbered 3, after V lost 1 base and J lost 0 bases. This CDR3 region has 16 residues. Germline CDR1 SEHNR, CDR2 FQNEAQ (reference sequence). The CDR3 loop reads CASSLVGTGLNTEAFF. DNA for the CDR3: TGTGCCAGCAGCTTAGTTGGGACAGGGTTGAACACTGAAGCTTTCTTT.